The 32 T cell receptor beta chains reported below all come from one sample, sequenced in a study of blood T cell repertoires in COVID-19. Sequencing used immunoSEQ multiplex PCR; TCRdb keeps in-frame clones, though not all of them. This repertoire shows 25,000 to 35,000 clones, 90% to 95% found once; its top ten account for 2% to 2.5%. Source material: peripheral blood. The origin of the receptors is a man aged 50 to 60 with active COVID-19.

The V call is TRBV5-1, the J call TRBJ2-3; the D gene is possibly TRBD2 (6 bases). Germline V lookup: CDR1 SGHRS, CDR2 YFSETQ. The V and J ends lost 3 bases and 2 bases respectively, with 10 bases between them. CDR3 length: 14 amino acids. CDR3 amino acids: CASSSGLFTDTQYF. CDR3 bases: TGCGCCAGCAGCTCGGGACTGTTCACAGATACGCAGTATTTT.

This clone came up once. The chain combines TRBV5-5 with TRBJ2-5, with 9 positions matching TRBD1. V lost 5 bases and J lost 1; bases outside the gene matches: 9. CDR3 size: 16 residues. Germline CDR1 is SGHKS and CDR2 is YYEKEE (reference sequence). The chain's CDR3 is CASRHSGTGIQETQYF. The CDR3 nucleotides read TGTGCCAGCAGGCATTCCGGGACAGGGATCCAAGAGACCCAGTACTTC.

The chain carries TRBV28 and TRBJ2-7; 7 bases align to TRBD2. The CDR3 loop spans 16 amino acids. Germline-derived CDR1 and CDR2 are MDHEN and SYDVKM. V shed 3 bases and J 0 bases; nucleotides not matched to a gene: 8. In DNA, the CDR3 is TGTGCCAGCAGTTTCCACCTAGCGGTTCTCTCCTACGAGCAGTACTTC. This codes for CASSFHLAVLSYEQYF.

The V call is TRBV28, the J call TRBJ1-2; perhaps TRBD1 as D (6 bases). The CDR3 runs 14 residues. The germline V gene encodes CDR1 MDHEN and CDR2 SYDVKM. Between the trimmed V and J ends, which lost 2 bases and 5 bases, there was a span of 12 bases. The CDR3 DNA sequence: TGTGCCAGCAGTTTAGTAGGCCAGGGGTATGGCTACACCTTC. The encoded protein is CASSLVGQGYGYTF.

This clone was seen just once. The CDR3, as DNA: TGTGCCAGCAGGTTACAGGAGAACACTGAAGCTTTCTTT. It encodes CASRLQENTEAFF. V gene TRBV2 combines with J gene TRBJ1-1; tentatively, D is TRBD1 (5 bases). V was pared by 6 bases and J by 1 base, with 9 bases between. The length of the CDR3 is 13 residues. Germline CDR1 is SNHLY and CDR2 is FYNNEI.

The chain combines TRBV5-6 with TRBJ2-1; tentative D call: TRBD2 (6 bases). The CDR3 is 13 residues long. V lost 1 base and J 7 bases, leaving 9 bases between the germline ends. From germline, CDR1 is SGHDT and CDR2 YYEEEE. CDR3 region: CASSLILANEQFF. CDR3 coding DNA: TGTGCCAGCAGCTTGATACTAGCAAATGAGCAGTTCTTC.

The gene calls are TRBV29-1 and TRBJ2-7; the D gene is possibly TRBD1 (5 bases). Germline CDR1 reads SQVTM; CDR2 reads ANQGSEA. The V end was cut by 5 bases, the J end by 2 bases, with 10 bases between. CDR3 length: 12 residues. The CDR3 loop reads CSVLTGAYEQYF. The DNA for the CDR3 is TGCAGCGTTCTCACAGGCGCCTACGAGCAGTACTTC.

This rearrangement joins TRBV5-1 to TRBJ1-4; D gene unclear. The CDR3 has 14 amino acids. V dropped 5 bases and J dropped 3 bases, with 11 bases sitting between them. The V gene's germline CDR1 is SGHRS and CDR2 YFSETQ. CDR3 sequence: CASRFREANEKLFF. Written as DNA, the CDR3 is TGCGCCAGCAGATTTAGAGAGGCTAATGAAAAACTGTTTTTT.

The chain joins TRBV18 to TRBJ2-3; perhaps TRBD1 as D (5 bases). The CDR3 runs to 16 residues. Germline V gives CDR1 KGHSH, CDR2 LQKENI. The ends were cut back, 3 bases at V and 0 bases at J, with 13 bases in the middle. The CDR3, as DNA: TGTGCCAGCTCACCTTTTAGCCAGGGAAGCACAGATACGCAGTATTTT. Amino acid sequence: CASSPFSQGSTDTQYF.

The CDR3 DNA reads as TGTGCCAGCTCACCGGGGCCCTTTTACCCCCAGCATTTT. It is translated as CASSPGPFYPQHF. The V call is TRBV18, the J call TRBJ1-5, with a weak D call TRBD1 (5 bases). The germline V gene encodes CDR1 KGHSH and CDR2 LQKENI. The ends were cut back, 3 bases at V and 10 bases at J, with 13 bases in the middle. CDR3 length: 13 amino acids.

The V gene is TRBV5-1, the J gene TRBJ2-7, with a possible D match to TRBD1 (5 bases). This CDR3 is built from 14 residues. The V and J ends lost 4 bases and 2 bases respectively, with 13 bases between them. Per germline, CDR1 SGHRS and CDR2 YFSETQ. CDR3 nucleotide sequence: TGCGCCAGCAGCCCCCAGGGTTCTCCCTACGAGCAGTACTTC. Protein sequence: CASSPQGSPYEQYF.

The sample holds a few counts of this clone. This chain uses TRBV6-1 with TRBJ2-5; D might be TRBD2 (6 bases). This CDR3 spans 17 amino acids. Trimming took off 4 bases at V and 0 bases at J, with 18 bases between the two ends. The germline V gene has CDR1 MNHNS and CDR2 SASEGT. CDR3 sequence (DNA): TGTGCCAGCAGTGTTTTTCAATCTAGCGAGTACCAAGAGACCCAGTACTTC. Translated: CASSVFQSSEYQETQYF.

The DNA for the CDR3 is TGTGCCACCAGCACTAGTACTCGGCCTGGGAATGAAAAACTGTTTTTT. Its protein is CATSTSTRPGNEKLFF. The chain has TRBV15 and TRBJ1-4; D is ambiguous. The CDR3 consists of 16 residues. Germline V gives CDR1 LNHNV, CDR2 YYDKDF (reference sequence). V was cut by 4 bases and J by 5 bases, with 17 bases left in between.

The gene calls are TRBV5-1 and TRBJ2-2; TRBD2 matches at 11 bases. The CDR3 runs to 16 residues. J lost 5 bases, V lost 0 bases, and 3 bases had no gene match. Germline assignment: CDR1 SGHRS and CDR2 YFSETQ. In DNA form, the CDR3 reads TGCGCCAGCAGCTTGGACCTAGCGGGGGGTACCGGGGAGCTGTTTTTT. Translating it yields CASSLDLAGGTGELFF. Complete variable domain (other parts from reference TRBV5-1 and TRBJ2-2): KAGVTQTPRYLIKTRGQQVTLSCSPISGHRSVSWYQQTPGQGLQFLFEYFSETQRNKGNFPGRFSGRQFSNSRSEMNVSTLELGDSALYLCASSLDLAGGTGELFFGEGSRLTVL.

This chain uses TRBV7-2 with TRBJ2-1, with 12 bases fitting TRBD2. Germline CDR1 SGHTA, CDR2 FQGNSA. The CDR3 has 18 residues. The ends lost 1 base at V and 5 bases at J; junction bases unmatched: 9. This CDR3 reads CASSLVPPTSGGHNEQFF. The CDR3 nucleotides are TGTGCCAGCAGCTTAGTCCCTCCGACTAGCGGGGGACACAATGAGCAGTTCTTC.

This chain connects TRBV11-2 to TRBJ2-1, with a tentative D call TRBD2 (7 bases). CDR1 is SGHAT and CDR2 is FQNNGV in the germline V gene. The length of the CDR3 is 15 residues. V lost 1 base, J lost 4 bases, and 11 bases lay in between. CDR3 sequence reads: CASSLGGGAYNEQFF. The CDR3 DNA sequence: TGTGCCAGCAGCTTAGGTGGGGGGGCTTACAATGAGCAGTTCTTC.

This CDR3 is CASSLARGTDTQYF. Here the CDR3 DNA reads TGCGCCAGCAGCTTGGCGCGGGGGACAGATACGCAGTATTTT. This chain joins TRBV5-1 and TRBJ2-3, with 7 bases that match TRBD2. Germline trimming cut 0 bases from V and 3 bases from J; bases unmatched to any gene: 1. Germline CDR1 SGHRS, CDR2 YFSETQ. The CDR3 covers 14 residues.

The V gene is TRBV6-5, the J gene TRBJ2-1, with TRBD2 matching 9 bases. After removal of 9 bases from V and 5 bases from J, the junction contained 8 bases not matched to a gene. Per germline, CDR1 MNHEY and CDR2 SVGAGI. CDR3 size: 14 residues. In DNA form, the CDR3 reads TGTGCCAGTACAACTAGCGGGCCACACAATGAGCAGTTCTTC. Protein product: CASTTSGPHNEQFF.

The chain recombines TRBV28 with TRBJ1-2; no firm D call. Trimming pared 5 bases from V and 6 bases from J, leaving 16 bases between. Germline V CDR1 and CDR2: MDHEN, SYDVKM. This CDR3 contains 14 residues. The CDR3 nucleotides are TGTGCCAGCAGTCAGACGCCTATAAGCGATGGCTACACCTTC. It encodes CASSQTPISDGYTF.

This chain uses TRBV5-4 with TRBJ2-1; TRBD2 might be the D (6 bases). The V and J ends lost 2 bases and 10 bases respectively, with 10 bases between them. Per germline, CDR1 SGHNT and CDR2 YYREEE (reference sequence). The CDR3 consists of 12 residues. CDR3 residues: CASSFKRGEQFF. The DNA of the CDR3 is TGTGCCAGCAGCTTTAAACGGGGGGAGCAGTTCTTC. The variable domain in full, with the rest retrieved from reference TRBV5-4 and TRBJ2-1, is ETGVTQSPTHLIKTRGQQVTLRCSSQSGHNTVSWYQQALGQGPQFIFQYYREEENGRGNFPPRFSGLQFPNYSSELNVNALELDDSALYLCASSFKRGEQFFGPGTRLTVL.

This chain connects TRBV10-2 to TRBJ1-3, with TRBD1 identical over 7 bases. Germline values: CDR1 WSHSY, CDR2 SAAADI. The CDR3 totals 14 residues. Losses at the gene ends were 4 bases for V and 4 bases for J; bases not matched to a gene: 4. CDR3 loop: CASSATGSGNTIYF. CDR3 DNA sequence: TGCGCCAGCAGTGCGACAGGGTCCGGAAACACCATATATTTT.

The chain joins TRBV5-1 to TRBJ1-3; D uncertain. The CDR3 contains 17 residues. Germline V gene sequence: CDR1 SGHRS, CDR2 YFSETQ. With 1 base removed from V and 0 bases from J, the gap between germline ends came to 14 bases. The CDR3 here is CASSLTEFPSSGNTIYF. The CDR3, as DNA: TGCGCCAGCAGCTTGACGGAGTTCCCTTCCTCTGGAAACACCATATATTTT.

The CDR3, as DNA: TGTGCCAGCAGTTACTTTACAGGGGTGGGTACAGATACGCAGTATTTT. Translated: CASSYFTGVGTDTQYF. J is TRBJ2-3 and V is TRBV6-2 or TRBV6-3; TRBD1 matches 7 bases. Germline CDR1 MNHEY, CDR2 SVGEGT. CDR3 length: 16 amino acids. The V and J ends lost 1 base and 3 bases, in that order; junction bases with no gene match: 7.

This clone has only one observation. The V gene is TRBV28, the J gene TRBJ2-7; 10 positions agree with TRBD1. Germline lookup yields CDR1 MDHEN and CDR2 SYDVKM. CDR3 size: 12 residues. Trimming removed 9 bases from V and 3 bases from J; junction bases left unmatched: 2. CDR3 amino acids: CASRTGGYEQYF. Written as DNA, the CDR3 is TGTGCCAGTAGGACAGGGGGCTACGAGCAGTACTTC.

The genes are TRBV6-2 or TRBV6-3 and TRBJ2-2; no clear D. Trimming removed 7 bases at V and 6 bases at J, with 21 bases between. This CDR3 is 16 amino acids long. The germline V gene has CDR1 MNHEY and CDR2 SVGEGT. The CDR3, as DNA: TGTGCCAGCAACCCCTTGGGCGAGAATCCCCCCGGGGAGCTGTTTTTT. This encodes CASNPLGENPPGELFF.

The rearrangement joins TRBV6-5 to TRBJ1-2, with 7 nucleotides matching TRBD1. CDR1 is MNHEY, CDR2 SVGAGI, per germline. The CDR3 extends over 16 amino acids. The V segment lost 2 bases and the J segment 6 bases; nucleotides outside the gene matches: 12. The CDR3 region is CASSYRNRGGTDGYTF. CDR3 coding DNA: TGTGCCAGCAGTTACCGAAACAGGGGTGGGACCGATGGCTACACCTTC.

V gene TRBV27 combines with J gene TRBJ2-3; 7 bases align to TRBD2. From germline, CDR1 is MNHEY and CDR2 SMNVEV (reference sequence). The CDR3 consists of 12 residues. Trimming cost V 3 bases and J 11 bases; bases outside gene matches: 5. The DNA for the CDR3 is TGTGCCAGCAGTTTGCAAGGCGGGGGGCAGTATTTT. It translates to CASSLQGGGQYF.

V gene TRBV9 combines with J gene TRBJ2-5; D might be TRBD1 (5 bases). V lost 3 bases, J lost 4 bases, and 22 bases lay in between. Germline CDR1 is SGDLS and CDR2 is YYNGEE. There are 17 residues in the CDR3. In DNA, the CDR3 is TGTGCCAGCAGCGCCCGTGGGTTCGGGCAGGGTTTAGAGACCCAGTACTTC. As protein: CASSARGFGQGLETQYF.

J is TRBJ2-4 and V is TRBV30, with 7 bases lining up with TRBD2. Germline V CDR1 and CDR2: GTSNPN, SVGIG (reference sequence). This CDR3 comprises 18 residues. V lost 0 bases to trimming and J lost 5 bases; unmatched junction nucleotides: 16. The CDR3 spells CAWSVSREGRVIQNIQYF. DNA for the CDR3: TGTGCCTGGAGTGTATCGAGGGAGGGCCGCGTAATCCAAAACATTCAGTACTTC.

This clone came up once. This chain links TRBV18 with TRBJ2-1, with TRBD1 identical over 11 bases. In germline, CDR1 is KGHSH, CDR2 LQKENI. V shed 5 bases and J 1 base; nucleotides not matched to a gene: 1. The CDR3 contains 15 residues. The CDR3 DNA is TGTGCCAGCTCAGGGACAGGGGGATCCTACAATGAGCAGTTCTTC. It codes for CASSGTGGSYNEQFF. Complete variable domain (other parts from reference TRBV18 and TRBJ2-1): NAGVMQNPRHLVRRRGQEARLRCSPMKGHSHVYWYRQLPEEGLKFMVYLQKENIIDESGMPKERFSAEFPKEGPSILRIQQVVRGDSAAYFCASSGTGGSYNEQFFGPGTRLTVL.

The chain has TRBV11-2 and TRBJ1-1; TRBD1 agrees at 7 bases. There are 14 residues in the CDR3. J was trimmed by 3 bases and V by 4 bases; bases with no gene match: 5. Germline V CDR1 and CDR2: SGHAT, FQNNGV. The CDR3 region has the DNA TGTGCCAGCAGCTCCAACAGGGGATACACTGAAGCTTTCTTT. Translating gives CASSSNRGYTEAFF.

This sequence joins TRBV7-2 and TRBJ1-5, with D perhaps matching TRBD1 (5 bases). The V and J ends lost 1 base and 9 bases respectively, with 13 bases between them. Germline CDR1 is SGHTA and CDR2 is FQGNSA. The CDR3 sequence is 14 residues long. The CDR3 coding sequence is TGTGCCAGCAGCTTAGGGCAGGGCCAGGGGCCCCAGCATTTT. As protein: CASSLGQGQGPQHF. The full variable domain, rest sourced from reference TRBV7-2 and TRBJ1-5, is GAGVSQSPSNKVTEKGKDVELRCDPISGHTALYWYRQSLGQGLEFLIYFQGNSAPDKSGLPSDRFSAERTGGSVSTLTIQRTQQEDSAVYLCASSLGQGQGPQHFGDGTRLSIL.